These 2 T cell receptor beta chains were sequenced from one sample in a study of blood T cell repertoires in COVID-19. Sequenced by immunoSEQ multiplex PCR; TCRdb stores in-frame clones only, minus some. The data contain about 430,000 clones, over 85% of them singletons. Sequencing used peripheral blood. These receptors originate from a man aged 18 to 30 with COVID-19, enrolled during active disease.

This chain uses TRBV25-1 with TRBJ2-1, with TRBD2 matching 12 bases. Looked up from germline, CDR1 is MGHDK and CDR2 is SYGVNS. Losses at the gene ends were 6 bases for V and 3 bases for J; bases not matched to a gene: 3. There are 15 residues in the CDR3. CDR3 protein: CASRGLAGNYNEQFF. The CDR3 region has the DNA TGTGCCAGCAGAGGACTAGCGGGAAACTACAATGAGCAGTTCTTC.

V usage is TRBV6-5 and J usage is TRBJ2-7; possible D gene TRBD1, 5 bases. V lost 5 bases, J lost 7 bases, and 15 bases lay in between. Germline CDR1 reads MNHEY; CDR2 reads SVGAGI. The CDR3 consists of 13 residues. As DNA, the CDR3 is TGTGCCAGCAGTATCGACAGCGTGTCGGAGCAGTACTTC. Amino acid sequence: CASSIDSVSEQYF.